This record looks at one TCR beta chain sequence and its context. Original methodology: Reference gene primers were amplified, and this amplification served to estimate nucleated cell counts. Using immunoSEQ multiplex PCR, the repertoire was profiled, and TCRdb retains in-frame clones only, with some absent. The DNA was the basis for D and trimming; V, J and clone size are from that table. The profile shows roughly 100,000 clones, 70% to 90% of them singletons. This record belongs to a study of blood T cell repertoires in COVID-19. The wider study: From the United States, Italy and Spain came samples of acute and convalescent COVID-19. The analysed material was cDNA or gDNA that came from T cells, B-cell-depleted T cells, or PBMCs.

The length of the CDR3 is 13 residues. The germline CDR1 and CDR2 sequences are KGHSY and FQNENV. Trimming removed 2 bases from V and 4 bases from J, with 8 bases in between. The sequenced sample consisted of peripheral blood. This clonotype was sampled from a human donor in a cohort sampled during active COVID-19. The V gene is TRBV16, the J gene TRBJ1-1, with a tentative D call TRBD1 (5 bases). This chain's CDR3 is CASSQRQSTEAFF. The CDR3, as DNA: TGTGCCAGCAGCCAACGACAGAGCACTGAAGCTTTCTTT.